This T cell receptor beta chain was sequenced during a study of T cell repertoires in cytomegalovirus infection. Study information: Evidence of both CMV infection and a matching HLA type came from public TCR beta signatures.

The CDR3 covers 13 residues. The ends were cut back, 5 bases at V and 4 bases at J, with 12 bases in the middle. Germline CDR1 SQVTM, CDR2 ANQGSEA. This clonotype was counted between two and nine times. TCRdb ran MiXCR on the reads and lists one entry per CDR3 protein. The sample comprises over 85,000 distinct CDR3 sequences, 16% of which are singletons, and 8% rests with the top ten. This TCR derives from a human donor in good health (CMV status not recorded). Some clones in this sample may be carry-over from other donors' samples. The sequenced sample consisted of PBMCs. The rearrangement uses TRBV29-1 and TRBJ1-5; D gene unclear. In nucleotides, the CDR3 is TGCAGCGTTTCGGACGGAAAAAATCAGCCCCAGCATTTT. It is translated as CSVSDGKNQPQHF.